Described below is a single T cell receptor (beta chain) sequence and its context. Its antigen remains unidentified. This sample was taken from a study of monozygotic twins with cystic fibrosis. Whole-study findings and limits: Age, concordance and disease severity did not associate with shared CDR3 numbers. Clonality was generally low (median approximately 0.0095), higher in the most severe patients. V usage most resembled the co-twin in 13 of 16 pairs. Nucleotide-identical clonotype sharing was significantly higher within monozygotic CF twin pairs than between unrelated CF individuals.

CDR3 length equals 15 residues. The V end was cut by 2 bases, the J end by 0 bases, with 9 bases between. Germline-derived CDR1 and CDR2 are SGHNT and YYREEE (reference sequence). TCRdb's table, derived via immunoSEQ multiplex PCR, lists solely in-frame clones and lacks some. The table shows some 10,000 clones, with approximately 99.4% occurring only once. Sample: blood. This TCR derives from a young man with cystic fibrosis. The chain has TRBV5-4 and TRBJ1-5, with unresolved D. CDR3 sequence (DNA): TGTGCCAGCAGCTTAATGGGGAATAGCAATCAGCCCCAGCATTTT. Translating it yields CASSLMGNSNQPQHF.